This TCR beta chain came from a study of blood T cell repertoires in COVID-19 (dated by TCRdb to about 2020). Turning to the overall study: Samples covering the acute and convalescent phases of COVID-19 were provided by collaborators in the United States, Italy and Spain. The material from the prospective study consisted of cDNA or gDNA derived from T cells, B-cell-depleted T cells, or PBMCs. The dataset comprised deeply sampled blood TCRbeta repertoires from subjects exposed to, actively infected with, or recovered from COVID-19. The repertoires were made available in a free public database intended to serve as a resource for research on the immune response to SARS-CoV-2. Samples came from the ongoing ImmuneRACE study (first 160 participants) plus 1,254 subjects from 6 global collaborators. Sample metadata almost always included a de-identified subject ID, COVID-19 status, age in years and sex. Where available, HLA class I and class II types were taken from metadata supplied by the sample provider and were not determined by assay-based typing.

This clone was seen a few times. Which antigen it targets is not known. The input lacks base qualities; no much larger clone sits a single base away. The immunoSEQ Assay, a bias-controlled multiplex PCR, was used to amplify TCRbeta CDR3 regions from genomic DNA. The study's own analysis went as follows. Within the assay, amplification of reference gene primers was used to estimate how many nucleated cells each sample contained. To quantify the absolute abundance of each unique TCRbeta CDR3 rearrangement, sequence reads were collapsed and filtered. For each sample, productive Simpson clonality was calculated as the square root of Simpson's diversity index across productive rearrangements. The immuneACCESS repertoire file appears here via TCRdb, limited to in-frame rearrangements. These files lack a portion of the clones; in checked studies, under half of the deficit traces to unresolved V genes, and the cause of the others is not known. V, J and clone size derive from that table, while D and trimming were established from the DNA sequence. The sample profile shows about 81,000 clones; 90% to 95% of them were found once. 1.5% to 2% of the sample comes from the top ten.

Each collaborating institution followed its own protocols to collect whole blood in K2EDTA tubes. For TCRbeta analysis, collaborators shipped samples as frozen whole blood, isolated PBMCs, or DNA extracted from either of those sample types. The CDR3 spans 14 residues, from the cysteine through the phenylalanine. The only DNA kept is the CDR3, 42 bases in frame from the first base. Reading the germline V gene gives CDR1 SNHLY and CDR2 FYNNEI. V is shortened by 7 bases, J by 2 bases, and the region joining them spans 11 bases. Overall study results and their limits: The quantity of clinical and demographic metadata differed by source and by participant and was supplied without curation.

This receptor chain uses TRBV2 and TRBJ2-2; the D gene cannot be resolved reliably. This TCR was recovered from a woman aged 45-59 years in a cohort sampled during active COVID-19. Sequenced sample: peripheral blood. The DNA reads as follows: TGTGCCAGCATGTTAATCCGTAACACCGGGGAGCTGTTTTTT. It is translated as CASMLIRNTGELFF. The full variable domain, completed from the reference TRBV2 and TRBJ2-2 proteins outside the CDR3, reads EPEVTQTPSHQVTQMGQEVILRCVPISNHLYFYWYRQILGQKVEFLVSFYNNEISEKSEIFDDQFSVERPDGSNFTLKIRSTKLEDSAMYFCASMLIRNTGELFFGEGSRLTVL.